A selection of T cell receptor beta chains follows, all from one sample in a study of T-cell memory formation after mild COVID-19. TCRdb re-derived calls from the 5' RACE reads in MiXCR, one entry per CDR3 protein. The table includes over 500,000 distinct CDR3 sequences, around a sixth detected once. The sequenced material came from PBMCs or a T cell subset sorted from them (not recorded which). These receptors all stem from an adult woman who had mild COVID-19 (a few samples of this study predate the infection). Cell type and time point are not known. Each CDR3 is given with its conserved first and last residue. D genes are given only for firm matches. Clone size is given for some rows only: seen once, a few or many times, or a class if the clone is expanded.

few | TRBJ2-7 | 16 | TRBV24-1 | TRBD1 | TGTGCCACCAGTGCGTACGGGGGACAGGGGACCTACGAGCAGTACTTC | CATSAYGGQGTYEQYF
few | TRBJ1-5 | 14 | TRBV25-1 | . | TGTGCCAGCAGTGAAAGCAGGTCCAGGGGGCCCCAGCATTTT | CASSESRSRGPQHF
few | TRBJ1-2 | 13 | TRBV12-3/TRBV12-4 | . | TGTGCCAGCAGCCCAGCCCTACAGGGTGGCTACACCTTC | CASSPALQGGYTF
few | TRBJ1-5 | 14 | TRBV4-1 | . | TGCGCCAGCAGCAAGATGATGGGGAATCAGCCCCAGCATTTT | CASSKMMGNQPQHF
. | TRBJ1-1 | 12 | TRBV6-5 | . | TGTGCCAGCAGTTACGTGGGGGGGGAAGCTTTCTTT | CASSYVGGEAFF
. | TRBJ2-3 | 18 | TRBV3-1 | TRBD2 | TGTGCCAGCAGCCGGGCAATCGGGATAGCGGGAGTTTCAGATACGCAGTATTTT | CASSRAIGIAGVSDTQYF
many | TRBJ2-1 | 16 | TRBV5-1 | . | TGCGCCAGCAGCTTGGGGCAGATTTACTCCTACAATGAGCAGTTCTTC | CASSLGQIYSYNEQFF
. | TRBJ1-1 | 18 | TRBV6-6 | . | TGTGCCAGCAGTTACGGGGATAGCCCTTACGGTTCGAACACTGAAGCTTTCTTT | CASSYGDSPYGSNTEAFF
few | TRBJ2-6 | 19 | TRBV5-5 | TRBD2 | TGTGCCAGCAGCCTCGGACTAGCGGGGGCCCGAACTGGGGCCAACGTCCTGACTTTC | CASSLGLAGARTGANVLTF
. | TRBJ2-7 | 18 | TRBV20-1 | TRBD2 | TGCAGTGCTAGTAGACTAGCGGGAGTGGCCCTTCTCGGGTACGAGCAGTACTTC | CSASRLAGVALLGYEQYF
. | TRBJ1-4 | 14 | TRBV12-3/TRBV12-4 | TRBD1 | TGTGCCAGCATTATCAGGGGGAGTAATGAAAAACTGTTTTTT | CASIIRGSNEKLFF
many | TRBJ1-3 | 16 | TRBV5-1 | TRBD1 | TGCGCCAGCAGCTTGGACAGGGGGGACTCTGGAAACACCATATATTTT | CASSLDRGDSGNTIYF
. | TRBJ1-2 | 11 | TRBV4-2 | . | TGTGCCAGCAGCCAAGATCAAGGCCAACGCTTC | CASSQDQGQRF
few | TRBJ2-5 | 19 | TRBV7-2 | TRBD2 | TGTGCCAGCAGGCCGCCTGCGGGGACAGGGGGACTAGCGGGGGAGACCCAGTACTTC | CASRPPAGTGGLAGETQYF
few | TRBJ1-1 | 15 | TRBV20-1 | . | TGCAGTGCTAGAGGGGCGTCGGGGTCTAGGACTGAAGCTTTCTTT | CSARGASGSRTEAFF
. | TRBJ2-7 | 14 | TRBV4-3 | TRBD2 | TGCGCCAGCAGCCAAGAACTAGCGGGCTACGAGCAGTACTTC | CASSQELAGYEQYF
. | TRBJ1-3 | 19 | TRBV4-3 | . | TGCGCCAGCAGCCAAGATCGATCGCCGGGGTGGGGCTCTGGAAACACCATATATTTT | CASSQDRSPGWGSGNTIYF
. | TRBJ2-7 | 14 | TRBV2 | . | TGTGCCAGCAGTGAAGCGAGTGGAATGGGCGAGCAGTACTTC | CASSEASGMGEQYF
. | TRBJ1-1 | 14 | TRBV6-1 | TRBD1 | TGTGCCAGCAGTCTGACAGGGGGAAGGACTGAAGCTTTCTTT | CASSLTGGRTEAFF
once | TRBJ2-5 | 13 | TRBV6-6 | TRBD1 | TGTGCCAGCGGGACAGGGGTATTGGAGACCCAGTACTTC | CASGTGVLETQYF
few | TRBJ2-7 | 15 | TRBV9 | TRBD2 | TGTGCCAGCAGCGTAGAGGGGACTAGAGACTACGAGCAGTACTTC | CASSVEGTRDYEQYF
. | TRBJ2-3 | 16 | TRBV7-2 | TRBD1 | TGTGCCAGCAGCCCCAGGCTGGGACAGGGGGCAGATACGCAGTATTTT | CASSPRLGQGADTQYF
. | TRBJ2-7 | 13 | TRBV6-2/TRBV6-3 | . | TGTGACAGCAGTTGGGTCCTAGCGCACGAGCAGTACTTC | CDSSWVLAHEQYF
. | TRBJ2-7 | 11 | TRBV11-2 | TRBD1 | TGTGCCAGCAGCCATCGACAGGGGCTATACTTC | CASSHRQGLYF
. | TRBJ2-1 | 13 | TRBV24-1 | . | TGTGCCACCAGTGATTTCACCGGGACTCAGCAGTTCTTC | CATSDFTGTQQFF
few | TRBJ1-1 | 15 | TRBV4-1 | . | TGCGCCAGCAGCCAAGAATTCGTAGGCAGCACTGAAGCTTTCTTT | CASSQEFVGSTEAFF
. | TRBJ2-7 | 14 | TRBV7-9 | . | TGTGCCAGCAGCTTAGCCTACTCCTCCTACGAGCAGTACTTC | CASSLAYSSYEQYF
. | TRBJ2-5 | 16 | TRBV3-1 | TRBD2 | TGTGCCAGCAGCCAAGAGAGTGTAGCGGGGCAGGAGACCCAGTACTTC | CASSQESVAGQETQYF
. | TRBJ2-1 | 15 | TRBV7-2 | TRBD1 | TGTGCCAGCAGCGGTCGGGACAGACTTTCGGATGAGCAGTTCTTC | CASSGRDRLSDEQFF
. | TRBJ2-3 | 14 | TRBV6-5 | . | TGTGCCAGCAGTTACGTGGGAAGCACAGATACGCAGTATTTT | CASSYVGSTDTQYF
once | TRBJ2-7 | 14 | TRBV11-2 | . | TGTGCCAGCAGCTCCCCGGACAGCCCTCTCGGGCAGTACTTC | CASSSPDSPLGQYF
. | TRBJ2-5 | 20 | TRBV4-2 | TRBD2 | TGTGCCAGCAGCCAAGAGTCCCCCGAACTAGCGGGGGGGCTCCAAGAGACCCAGTACTTC | CASSQESPELAGGLQETQYF
few | TRBJ2-2 | 15 | TRBV2 | TRBD1 | TGTGCCAGCGGACCGGGACAGGGGGGCACCGGGGAGCTGTTTTTT | CASGPGQGGTGELFF
few | TRBJ2-3 | 16 | TRBV11-1 | TRBD2 | TGTGCCAGCAGACCGGGACTAGCGGGGATCACAGATACGCAGTATTTT | CASRPGLAGITDTQYF
few | TRBJ2-5 | 14 | TRBV4-1 | TRBD1 | TGCGCCAGCAGCCGGACAGGGGTGGCAGAGACCCAGTACTTC | CASSRTGVAETQYF